This is a list of T cell receptor beta chains from one sample in a study of metastatic and nonmetastatic thyroid tumors. Using MiXCR, TCRdb reanalyzed the PCR reads. The sample records approximately 38,000 clones, about 33% being singletons. Material for sequencing was tumor tissue. Receptor source: a female donor with papillary thyroid cancer or a benign thyroid nodule (not recorded which). Some clones in this sample may be carry-over from other donors' samples. Each CDR3 is given with its conserved first and last residue. A D gene is named only where the DNA matches it firmly. Clone size is not always given. Where it is, it says once, few, many or a class for expanded clones.

size,V,D,J,CDR3,DNA
few,TRBV28,NA,TRBJ2-3,CASSLQGGLSTDTQYF,TGTGCCAGCAGTTTGCAGGGGGGCCTTAGCACAGATACGCAGTATTTT
NA,TRBV3-1,NA,TRBJ2-1,CASSYRVGSYNEQFF,TGTGCCAGCAGCTACAGGGTCGGCTCCTACAATGAGCAGTTCTTC
many,TRBV6-5,NA,TRBJ2-7,CASSYSSMDSAYEQYF,TGTGCCAGCAGTTACTCGAGTATGGACTCCGCCTACGAGCAGTACTTC
few,TRBV27,NA,TRBJ2-5,CASSFRSETQYF,TGTGCCAGCAGTTTTAGATCTGAGACCCAGTACTTC
NA,TRBV20-1,NA,TRBJ2-7,CSARGPGQGGDEQYF,TGCAGTGCTAGAGGTCCCGGACAGGGAGGGGACGAGCAGTACTTC
NA,TRBV6-2/TRBV6-3,TRBD1,TRBJ2-7,CASLDRGNEQYF,TGTGCCAGCCTCGACAGGGGGAACGAGCAGTACTTC
many,TRBV12-3/TRBV12-4,TRBD1,TRBJ2-7,CASSLGTGTGVGYF,TGTGCCAGCAGTTTAGGGACAGGCACAGGTGTGGGGTACTTC
NA,TRBV6-1,TRBD1,TRBJ1-6,CASSPGTGTSPLHF,TGTGCCAGCAGTCCCGGGACAGGGACTTCACCCCTCCACTTT
NA,TRBV12-3/TRBV12-4,NA,TRBJ1-3,CASSLSPWGRFSGNTIYF,TGTGCCAGCAGTTTAAGTCCGTGGGGCAGGTTCTCTGGAAACACCATATATTTT
once,TRBV5-1,NA,TRBJ1-6,CASKGERAANSPLHF,TGCGCCAGCAAGGGAGAGAGGGCCGCAAATTCACCCCTCCACTTT
NA,TRBV9,TRBD2,TRBJ2-3,CASSVEAGVAGAADTQYF,TGTGCCAGCAGCGTAGAGGCAGGGGTAGCGGGGGCCGCAGATACGCAGTATTTT
few,TRBV28,NA,TRBJ2-2,CASRYHSTGELFF,TGTGCCAGCAGGTACCACAGTACCGGGGAGCTGTTTTTT
few,TRBV28,NA,TRBJ2-7,CASSLAEGTGFHEQYF,TGTGCCAGCAGTTTAGCAGAGGGAACAGGGTTCCACGAGCAGTACTTC
NA,TRBV10-1,TRBD2,TRBJ2-2,CASSPSSGRVTGELFF,TGCGCCAGCAGCCCTTCTAGCGGGAGGGTCACCGGGGAGCTGTTTTTT
NA,TRBV18,TRBD1,TRBJ1-4,CASSQDRVPKEKLFF,TGTGCCAGCTCACAGGACAGGGTCCCTAAGGAAAAACTGTTTTTT
large,TRBV14,TRBD2,TRBJ2-1,CASSRTSGRANEQFF,TGTGCCAGCAGCCGAACTAGCGGGAGGGCGAATGAGCAGTTCTTC
many,TRBV5-1,NA,TRBJ2-3,CASSLERTVDTQYF,TGCGCCAGCAGCCTAGAACGGACAGTTGATACGCAGTATTTT
NA,TRBV7-2,TRBD1,TRBJ2-7,CASSPGTGGYEQYF,TGTGCCAGCAGCCCAGGGACAGGTGGCTACGAGCAGTACTTC
NA,TRBV5-6,TRBD1,TRBJ2-7,CASSLARTGVREQYF,TGTGCCAGCAGCTTGGCCCGGACAGGGGTGCGCGAGCAGTACTTC
few,TRBV19,NA,TRBJ2-5,CASSARGLETQYF,TGTGCCAGTAGCGCCCGGGGGTTAGAGACCCAGTACTTC
NA,TRBV6-1,NA,TRBJ1-4,CASSEVTSTNEKLFF,TGTGCCAGCAGTGAAGTCACCTCAACTAATGAAAAACTGTTTTTT
NA,TRBV19,NA,TRBJ1-2,CASTGGRNYGYTF,TGTGCCAGTACCGGAGGACGGAACTATGGCTACACCTTC
NA,TRBV28,NA,TRBJ1-5,CASSDSYQPQHF,TGTGCCAGCAGTGACAGTTATCAGCCCCAGCATTTT
NA,TRBV25-1,NA,TRBJ1-2,CATSKGFGGYTF,TGTGCCACCTCTAAAGGTTTCGGCGGCTACACCTTC
NA,TRBV28,NA,TRBJ2-1,CASSFRHYNEQFF,TGTGCCAGCAGTTTTCGTCATTACAATGAGCAGTTCTTC
few,TRBV28,TRBD1,TRBJ1-6,CASSAGTALPLHF,TGTGCCAGCAGTGCCGGGACAGCTTTACCCCTCCACTTT
few,TRBV28,TRBD1,TRBJ1-4,CASSLEQGVGEKLFF,TGTGCCAGCAGTTTGGAACAGGGGGTAGGTGAAAAACTGTTTTTT
few,TRBV28,NA,TRBJ2-1,CASSSWTWGNEQFF,TGTGCCAGCTCCTCATGGACATGGGGCAATGAGCAGTTCTTC
NA,TRBV10-2,NA,TRBJ1-5,CASKGGTQPQHF,TGCGCCAGCAAGGGGGGTACTCAGCCCCAGCATTTT
NA,TRBV6-2/TRBV6-3,NA,TRBJ2-3,CASSYWGGEGATQYF,TGTGCCAGCAGTTACTGGGGCGGGGAAGGAGCTACGCAGTATTTT
NA,TRBV6-2/TRBV6-3,TRBD1,TRBJ1-4,CASSPGTGGAEKLFF,TGTGCCAGCAGCCCCGGGACAGGGGGCGCGGAAAAACTGTTTTTT
few,TRBV12-5,TRBD2,TRBJ2-7,CASGLGVASGYEQYF,TGTGCTAGTGGTTTGGGGGTGGCTAGCGGTTACGAGCAGTACTTC
NA,TRBV27,NA,TRBJ1-2,CANSLQNDRTLLNYGYTF,TGTGCCAACAGTTTACAGAATGACCGGACACTTTTGAACTATGGCTACACCTTC
NA,TRBV29-1,NA,TRBJ1-2,CSVDRAASGGGYTF,TGCAGCGTTGATCGGGCAGCCTCGGGAGGTGGCTACACCTTC
NA,TRBV11-2,NA,TRBJ2-3,CASSLEGWADPTDTQYF,TGTGCCAGCAGCTTAGAGGGGTGGGCGGACCCCACAGATACGCAGTATTTT
few,TRBV12-3/TRBV12-4,NA,TRBJ1-4,CASSPSGEKLFF,TGTGCCAGCAGCCCCTCGGGGGAAAAACTGTTTTTT
NA,TRBV20-1,NA,TRBJ1-1,CSAMSSGNTEAFF,TGCAGCGCTATGAGCTCCGGGAACACTGAAGCTTTCTTT
NA,TRBV20-1,NA,TRBJ2-1,CSARASSYNEQFF,TGCAGTGCCCGAGCGAGCTCCTACAATGAGCAGTTCTTC
NA,TRBV5-1,NA,TRBJ1-6,CASSLGENSPLHF,TGCGCCAGCAGCTTGGGGGAGAATTCACCCCTCCACTTT
NA,TRBV5-1,NA,TRBJ1-1,CASSPERGPEAFF,TGCGCCAGCAGCCCGGAAAGGGGCCCAGAAGCTTTCTTT
NA,TRBV4-1,TRBD1,TRBJ2-5,CASSQGTGDPQETQYF,TGCGCCAGCAGCCAAGGGACAGGGGACCCCCAAGAGACCCAGTACTTC
few,TRBV10-3,NA,TRBJ2-7,CAISGGVGSGYSYEQYF,TGTGCCATCAGTGGCGGGGTGGGGAGCGGATACTCCTACGAGCAGTACTTC
NA,TRBV18,NA,TRBJ2-3,CASSPMGGTDTQYF,TGTGCCAGCTCACCAATGGGCGGGACAGATACGCAGTATTTT
few,TRBV27,NA,TRBJ2-7,CASSPIDAGWYEQYF,TGTGCCAGCAGTCCGATCGATGCCGGGTGGTACGAGCAGTACTTC
many,TRBV5-1,NA,TRBJ2-7,CASSYRGSYEQYF,TGCGCCAGCAGCTACCGGGGGTCCTACGAGCAGTACTTC
NA,TRBV12-3/TRBV12-4,TRBD2,TRBJ2-1,CASSLAVAGVNEQFF,TGTGCCAGCAGTTTAGCGGTAGCGGGAGTGAATGAGCAGTTCTTC
NA,TRBV12-3/TRBV12-4,TRBD1,TRBJ2-1,CASSDRQGDEQFF,TGTGCCAGCAGTGATAGACAGGGAGATGAGCAGTTCTTC
few,TRBV5-4,TRBD2,TRBJ2-1,CASSLFVGGPFNEQFF,TGTGCCAGCAGCTTGTTCGTGGGAGGGCCTTTCAATGAGCAGTTCTTC
NA,TRBV11-3,NA,TRBJ1-2,CASSKQGGVTGYTF,TGTGCCAGCAGCAAACAGGGTGGTGTTACTGGCTACACCTTC
few,TRBV6-2/TRBV6-3,NA,TRBJ2-7,CASSSGVYEQYF,TGTGCCAGCAGTTCCGGGGTATACGAGCAGTACTTC
NA,TRBV27,NA,TRBJ2-7,CASSFLAVEGEQYF,TGTGCCAGCAGTTTTTTAGCGGTAGAGGGCGAGCAGTACTTC
NA,TRBV20-1,NA,TRBJ2-3,CSARYGITDTQYF,TGCAGTGCTAGATATGGGATCACAGATACGCAGTATTTT
NA,TRBV7-2,NA,TRBJ2-3,CASSLGPGTDTQYF,TGTGCCAGCAGCTTAGGCCCAGGGACAGATACGCAGTATTTT
NA,TRBV20-1,TRBD2,TRBJ2-1,CSAPLRTSGYNEQFF,TGCAGTGCCCCCCTTCGGACTAGCGGTTACAATGAGCAGTTCTTC
NA,TRBV7-2,NA,TRBJ1-2,CASSLVQVDRYTF,TGTGCCAGCAGCTTAGTACAGGTCGATAGATACACCTTC
NA,TRBV11-1,TRBD2,TRBJ2-7,CASSPREGLHEQYF,TGTGCCAGCAGCCCTCGGGAGGGCCTCCACGAGCAGTACTTC
NA,TRBV7-3,NA,TRBJ2-1,CASSLDRKDNEQFF,TGTGCCAGCAGCCTGGACAGAAAAGACAATGAGCAGTTCTTC
NA,TRBV6-2/TRBV6-3,NA,TRBJ2-7,CASSYSGESSYEQYF,TGTGCCAGCAGTTACTCGGGGGAAAGCTCCTACGAGCAGTACTTC
NA,TRBV18,NA,TRBJ2-4,CASSNTRSKNIQYF,TGTGCCAGCTCTAATACACGGAGCAAAAACATTCAGTACTTC
NA,TRBV9,TRBD2,TRBJ2-1,CASSASAGGNNEQFF,TGTGCCAGCAGCGCTTCAGCGGGAGGGAACAATGAGCAGTTCTTC